This T cell receptor (beta chain) comes out of a study of shared clonotypes between healthy human individuals. The repertoire was sequenced with immunoSEQ multiplex PCR; TCRdb's copy has only in-frame clones and lacks some. The repertoire holds about 1.1 million clones, roughly 77% seen once, with roughly 0.9% in the top ten. The J segment lost 0 bases and the V segment lost 8 bases, leaving 3 bases of the junction unmatched. This CDR3 has 14 residues. Germline CDR1 reads KGHSH; CDR2 reads LQKENI. The chain is built from TRBV18 and TRBJ2-3; 9 bases are a match to TRBD1. Material: memory CD4+ T cells from PBMCs. Subset in this sample: CD45RA-negative fraction. The TCR originated in a man aged 18-30 years in good health. Some clones in this sample may be carry-over from other donors' samples. The CDR3 DNA sequence: TGTGCCAGCCTCGACAGGGGGAGCACAGATACGCAGTATTTT. This codes for CASLDRGSTDTQYF.